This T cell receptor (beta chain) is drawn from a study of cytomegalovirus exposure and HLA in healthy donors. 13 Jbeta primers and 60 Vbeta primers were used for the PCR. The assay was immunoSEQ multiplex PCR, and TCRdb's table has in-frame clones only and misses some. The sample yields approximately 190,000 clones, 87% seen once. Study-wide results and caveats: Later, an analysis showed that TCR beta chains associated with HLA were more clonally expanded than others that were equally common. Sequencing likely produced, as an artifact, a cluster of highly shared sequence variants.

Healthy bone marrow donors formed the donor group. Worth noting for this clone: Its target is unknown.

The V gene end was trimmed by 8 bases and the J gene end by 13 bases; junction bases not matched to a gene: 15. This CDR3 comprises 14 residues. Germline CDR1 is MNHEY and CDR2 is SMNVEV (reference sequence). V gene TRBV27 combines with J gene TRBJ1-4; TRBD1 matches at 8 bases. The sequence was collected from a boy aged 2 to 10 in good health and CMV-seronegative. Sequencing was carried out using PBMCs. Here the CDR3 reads CASGLTGGFLGLFF. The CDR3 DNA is TGTGCCAGCGGCCTCACAGGGGGGTTTTTAGGACTGTTTTTT.